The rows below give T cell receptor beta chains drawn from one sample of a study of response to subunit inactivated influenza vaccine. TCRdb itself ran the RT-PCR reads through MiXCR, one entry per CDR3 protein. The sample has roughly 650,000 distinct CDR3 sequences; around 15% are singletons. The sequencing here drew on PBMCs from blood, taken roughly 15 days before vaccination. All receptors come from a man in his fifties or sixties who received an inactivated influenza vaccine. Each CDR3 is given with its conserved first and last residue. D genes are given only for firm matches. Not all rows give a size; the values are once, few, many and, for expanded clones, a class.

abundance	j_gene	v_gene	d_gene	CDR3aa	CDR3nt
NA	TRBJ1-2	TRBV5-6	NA	CASSLVTGNSYTF	TGTGCCAGCAGCTTGGTCACAGGGAACTCCTACACCTTC
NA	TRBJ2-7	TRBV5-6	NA	CASSLVPAANPYEQYF	TGTGCCAGCAGCTTGGTCCCGGCAGCCAATCCCTACGAGCAGTACTTC
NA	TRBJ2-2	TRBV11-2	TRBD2	CASSFSSLAATNTGELFF	TGTGCCAGCAGCTTTTCGTCACTAGCGGCAACGAACACCGGGGAGCTGTTTTTT
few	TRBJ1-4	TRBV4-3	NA	CASSRGGYTSTNEKLFF	TGCGCCAGCAGCCGGGGCGGGTACACCTCAACTAATGAAAAACTGTTTTTT
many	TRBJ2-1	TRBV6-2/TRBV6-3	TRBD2	CASSTSGTYNEQFF	TGTGCCAGCAGTACTAGCGGGACCTACAATGAGCAGTTCTTC
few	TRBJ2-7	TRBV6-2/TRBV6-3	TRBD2	CASSFRGRGYEQYF	TGTGCCAGCAGTTTCCGCGGGAGAGGATACGAGCAGTACTTC
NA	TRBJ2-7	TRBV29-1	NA	CSVDPGTGEQYF	TGCAGCGTTGATCCGGGAACGGGCGAGCAGTACTTC
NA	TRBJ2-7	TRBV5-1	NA	CASSQLLDEQYF	TGCGCCAGCTCTCAGCTTCTCGACGAGCAGTACTTC
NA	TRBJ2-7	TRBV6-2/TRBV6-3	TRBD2	CASSYTTFGTRTYEQYF	TGTGCCAGCAGTTACACGACTTTTGGGACTAGGACCTACGAGCAGTACTTC
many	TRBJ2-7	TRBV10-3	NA	CAISPGGTYEQYF	TGTGCCATCAGTCCCGGTGGTACCTACGAGCAGTACTTC
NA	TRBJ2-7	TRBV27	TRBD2	CASSSSTSGYEQYF	TGTGCCAGCAGTTCATCGACTAGCGGGTACGAGCAGTACTTC
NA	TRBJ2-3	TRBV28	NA	CASSPPGAGSDTQYF	TGTGCCAGCAGTCCCCCAGGGGCTGGTTCGGATACGCAGTATTTT
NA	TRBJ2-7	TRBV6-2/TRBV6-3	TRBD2	CASSYGTSGPYEQYF	TGTGCCAGCAGTTACGGGACTAGCGGCCCATACGAGCAGTACTTC
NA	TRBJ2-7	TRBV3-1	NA	CASSQDMAGTYEQYF	TGTGCCAGCAGCCAAGATATGGCCGGGACCTACGAGCAGTACTTC
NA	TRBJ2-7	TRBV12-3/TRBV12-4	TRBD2	CASSSSGLDYEQYF	TGTGCCAGCAGTTCATCGGGACTAGACTACGAGCAGTACTTC